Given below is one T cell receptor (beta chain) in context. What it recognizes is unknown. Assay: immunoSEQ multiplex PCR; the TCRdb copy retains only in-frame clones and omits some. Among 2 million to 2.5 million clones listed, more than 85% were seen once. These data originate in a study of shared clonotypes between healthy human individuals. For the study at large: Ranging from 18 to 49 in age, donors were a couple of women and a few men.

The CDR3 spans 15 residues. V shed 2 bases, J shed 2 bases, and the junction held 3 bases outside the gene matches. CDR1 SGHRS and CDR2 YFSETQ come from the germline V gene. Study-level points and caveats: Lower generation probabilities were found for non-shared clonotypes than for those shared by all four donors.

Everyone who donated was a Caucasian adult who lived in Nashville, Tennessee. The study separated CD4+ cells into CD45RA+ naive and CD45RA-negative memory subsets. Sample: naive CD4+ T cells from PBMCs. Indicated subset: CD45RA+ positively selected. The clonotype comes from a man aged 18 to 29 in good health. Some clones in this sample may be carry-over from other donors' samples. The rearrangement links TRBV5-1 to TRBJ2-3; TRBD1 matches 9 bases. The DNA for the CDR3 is TGCGCCAGCAGCTTACGGGACAGGGCCACAGATACGCAGTATTTT. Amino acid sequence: CASSLRDRATDTQYF.